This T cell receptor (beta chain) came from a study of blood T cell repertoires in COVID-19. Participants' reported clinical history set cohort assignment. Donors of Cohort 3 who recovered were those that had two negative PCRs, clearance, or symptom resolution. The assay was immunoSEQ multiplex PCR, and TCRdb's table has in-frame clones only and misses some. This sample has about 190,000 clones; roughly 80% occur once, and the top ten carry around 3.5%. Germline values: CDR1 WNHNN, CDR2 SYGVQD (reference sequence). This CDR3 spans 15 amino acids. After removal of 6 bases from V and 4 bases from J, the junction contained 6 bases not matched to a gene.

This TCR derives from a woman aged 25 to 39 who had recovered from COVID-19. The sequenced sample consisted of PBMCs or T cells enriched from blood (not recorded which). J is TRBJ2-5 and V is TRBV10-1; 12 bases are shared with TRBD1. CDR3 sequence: CASSAGTGGLETQYF. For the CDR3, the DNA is TGCGCCAGCAGCGCGGGGACAGGGGGCTTAGAGACCCAGTACTTC.